These T cell receptor beta chains were read from a single sample in a study of shared clonotypes between healthy human individuals. Produced via immunoSEQ multiplex PCR; TCRdb's table is partial and in-frame only. The table records under 200,000 clones, around 93% of them present only once. The sample comprised naive CD4+ T cells sorted from blood. These receptors were collected from a woman aged 25 to 39 in good health. The CDR3 runs from the conserved cysteine through the conserved F or W. D genes are given only for firm matches. Rows give clone size only sometimes, using once, few, many, or a class for an expanded clone.

d_call: NA; v_call: TRBV18; j_call: TRBJ1-3; clone_size: few; cdr3_aa: CASSRITGSGNTIYF; cdr3_nt: TGTGCCAGCTCACGAATTACAGGCTCTGGAAACACCATATATTTT
d_call: NA; v_call: TRBV6-1; j_call: TRBJ1-5; clone_size: NA; cdr3_aa: CASTPRQASNQPQHF; cdr3_nt: TGTGCCAGCACCCCTAGGCAAGCTAGCAATCAGCCCCAGCATTTT
d_call: NA; v_call: TRBV4-1; j_call: TRBJ2-7; clone_size: NA; cdr3_aa: CASSQGGPIQGHEQYF; cdr3_nt: TGCGCCAGCAGCCAAGGGGGCCCCATCCAGGGCCACGAGCAGTACTTC
d_call: NA; v_call: TRBV6-1; j_call: TRBJ1-1; clone_size: NA; cdr3_aa: CASSERPLFSTEAFF; cdr3_nt: TGTGCCAGCAGTGAACGGCCCCTATTTAGCACTGAAGCTTTCTTT
d_call: TRBD2; v_call: TRBV4-2; j_call: TRBJ2-7; clone_size: NA; cdr3_aa: CASSQGSPGLAVGEQYF; cdr3_nt: TGTGCCAGCAGCCAAGGATCCCCGGGACTAGCGGTGGGGGAGCAGTACTTC
d_call: TRBD2; v_call: TRBV29-1; j_call: TRBJ2-1; clone_size: NA; cdr3_aa: CSVGLAGGNNEQFF; cdr3_nt: TGCAGCGTGGGACTAGCGGGAGGGAACAATGAGCAGTTCTTC
d_call: TRBD2; v_call: TRBV10-2; j_call: TRBJ2-3; clone_size: NA; cdr3_aa: CASMAAGVPDTQYF; cdr3_nt: TGCGCCAGCATGGCGGCGGGAGTCCCAGATACGCAGTATTTT
d_call: NA; v_call: TRBV15; j_call: TRBJ2-7; clone_size: NA; cdr3_aa: CATSRGPGQSRPYEQYF; cdr3_nt: TGTGCCACCAGCAGAGGCCCAGGACAGTCTCGCCCATACGAGCAGTACTTC
d_call: NA; v_call: TRBV7-6; j_call: TRBJ2-5; clone_size: NA; cdr3_aa: CASSLIRDKETQYF; cdr3_nt: TGTGCCAGCAGCTTAATCAGGGACAAAGAGACCCAGTACTTC
d_call: TRBD1; v_call: TRBV28; j_call: TRBJ1-2; clone_size: once; cdr3_aa: CASSNPGTGAGGYTF; cdr3_nt: TGTGCCAGCAGTAACCCCGGGACAGGGGCGGGCGGCTACACCTTC
d_call: TRBD1; v_call: TRBV18; j_call: TRBJ2-7; clone_size: NA; cdr3_aa: CASSPHRGQNSYEQYF; cdr3_nt: TGTGCCAGCTCACCACATAGGGGACAGAACTCCTACGAGCAGTACTTC
d_call: NA; v_call: TRBV5-4; j_call: TRBJ2-7; clone_size: NA; cdr3_aa: CASSLGQVSSYEQYF; cdr3_nt: TGTGCCAGCAGCTTGGGACAGGTGAGCTCCTACGAGCAGTACTTC
d_call: NA; v_call: TRBV18; j_call: TRBJ1-4; clone_size: NA; cdr3_aa: CASSVTQTGTNEKLFF; cdr3_nt: TGTGCCAGCTCAGTCACCCAGACCGGGACTAATGAAAAACTGTTTTTT
d_call: TRBD1; v_call: TRBV5-1; j_call: TRBJ1-4; clone_size: few; cdr3_aa: CASSAWTGQGEKLFF; cdr3_nt: TGCGCCAGCAGCGCCTGGACAGGGCAAGGTGAAAAACTGTTTTTT
d_call: NA; v_call: TRBV18; j_call: TRBJ2-6; clone_size: once; cdr3_aa: CASSHRDWILTGANVLTF; cdr3_nt: TGTGCCAGCTCACACAGGGACTGGATTTTGACTGGGGCCAACGTCCTGACTTTC
d_call: NA; v_call: TRBV30; j_call: TRBJ1-1; clone_size: NA; cdr3_aa: CAWSLRLNTEAFF; cdr3_nt: TGTGCCTGGAGTTTGAGGCTGAACACTGAAGCTTTCTTT
d_call: NA; v_call: TRBV2; j_call: TRBJ1-3; clone_size: NA; cdr3_aa: CASSLDSRSGNTIYF; cdr3_nt: TGTGCCAGCAGTCTTGACAGCCGCTCTGGAAACACCATATATTTT
d_call: TRBD1; v_call: TRBV28; j_call: TRBJ1-2; clone_size: few; cdr3_aa: CASSTQLQGTGYTF; cdr3_nt: TGTGCCAGCAGTACGCAATTACAGGGGACTGGCTACACCTTC
d_call: NA; v_call: TRBV13; j_call: TRBJ2-5; clone_size: NA; cdr3_aa: CASSLGRAEQYF; cdr3_nt: TGTGCCAGCAGCTTAGGCCGGGCTGAGCAGTACTTC
d_call: NA; v_call: TRBV19; j_call: TRBJ2-5; clone_size: once; cdr3_aa: CASMATRTAQETQYF; cdr3_nt: TGTGCCAGTATGGCGACGAGGACAGCCCAAGAGACCCAGTACTTC
d_call: NA; v_call: TRBV5-1; j_call: TRBJ1-4; clone_size: NA; cdr3_aa: CASSMRQIGANEKLFF; cdr3_nt: TGCGCCAGCAGCATGAGACAAATTGGAGCTAATGAAAAACTGTTTTTT
d_call: NA; v_call: TRBV5-4; j_call: TRBJ2-2; clone_size: NA; cdr3_aa: CASSLRPGEGTGELFF; cdr3_nt: TGTGCCAGCAGCTTGAGACCGGGCGAAGGAACCGGGGAGCTGTTTTTT
d_call: TRBD2; v_call: TRBV27; j_call: TRBJ2-7; clone_size: NA; cdr3_aa: CASSQAGEQYF; cdr3_nt: TGTGCCAGCAGCCAAGCGGGGGAGCAGTACTTC
d_call: NA; v_call: TRBV7-3; j_call: TRBJ1-2; clone_size: NA; cdr3_aa: CASSPATGVGYTF; cdr3_nt: TGTGCCAGCAGCCCAGCGACAGGAGTTGGCTACACCTTC
d_call: NA; v_call: TRBV5-1; j_call: TRBJ2-5; clone_size: NA; cdr3_aa: CASSSTGVWEQYF; cdr3_nt: TGCGCCAGCAGCTCTACAGGCGTATGGGAGCAGTACTTC
d_call: NA; v_call: TRBV5-4; j_call: TRBJ2-5; clone_size: NA; cdr3_aa: CASSPREGEQYF; cdr3_nt: TGTGCCAGCAGCCCGCGTGAGGGAGAGCAGTACTTC
d_call: TRBD1; v_call: TRBV7-2; j_call: TRBJ1-4; clone_size: NA; cdr3_aa: CASSLQTGTGGEKLFF; cdr3_nt: TGTGCCAGCAGCTTGCAAACCGGGACAGGGGGTGAAAAACTGTTTTTT
d_call: NA; v_call: TRBV10-3; j_call: TRBJ1-2; clone_size: NA; cdr3_aa: CAISVLLGEQIANYGYTF; cdr3_nt: TGTGCCATCAGTGTTCTATTAGGAGAACAGATAGCTAACTATGGCTACACCTTC
d_call: NA; v_call: TRBV18; j_call: TRBJ1-1; clone_size: NA; cdr3_aa: CASSPIPENTEAFF; cdr3_nt: TGTGCCAGCTCACCCATACCGGAGAACACTGAAGCTTTCTTT
d_call: NA; v_call: TRBV28; j_call: TRBJ1-4; clone_size: NA; cdr3_aa: CASSIRDGIEKLFF; cdr3_nt: TGTGCCAGCAGTATCAGGGACGGTATTGAAAAACTGTTTTTT
d_call: TRBD1; v_call: TRBV5-1; j_call: TRBJ2-1; clone_size: NA; cdr3_aa: CASSTDRGSEQFF; cdr3_nt: TGCGCCAGCAGCACCGACAGGGGGTCTGAGCAGTTCTTC
d_call: NA; v_call: TRBV18; j_call: TRBJ1-3; clone_size: once; cdr3_aa: CASSPLLGRSGNTIYF; cdr3_nt: TGTGCCAGCTCACCGCTACTAGGACGCTCTGGAAACACCATATATTTT
d_call: NA; v_call: TRBV19; j_call: TRBJ1-5; clone_size: NA; cdr3_aa: CASSIAANQPQHF; cdr3_nt: TGTGCCAGTAGTATAGCGGCCAATCAGCCCCAGCATTTT
d_call: TRBD2; v_call: TRBV5-4; j_call: TRBJ2-5; clone_size: NA; cdr3_aa: CASSTGTSSRETQYF; cdr3_nt: TGTGCCAGCAGCACAGGGACTAGCTCGAGGGAGACCCAGTACTTC
d_call: NA; v_call: TRBV27; j_call: TRBJ2-7; clone_size: NA; cdr3_aa: CASSQWERSYEQYF; cdr3_nt: TGTGCCAGCAGTCAATGGGAGCGAAGCTACGAGCAGTACTTC
d_call: NA; v_call: TRBV18; j_call: TRBJ1-2; clone_size: NA; cdr3_aa: CASSPGLNSYGYTF; cdr3_nt: TGTGCCAGCTCACCAGGGCTTAATAGCTATGGCTACACCTTC
d_call: TRBD2; v_call: TRBV2; j_call: TRBJ2-7; clone_size: NA; cdr3_aa: CASSESRLAGLKPHEQYF; cdr3_nt: TGTGCCAGCAGTGAAAGTAGACTAGCGGGCCTAAAACCCCACGAGCAGTACTTC
d_call: NA; v_call: TRBV5-1; j_call: TRBJ2-6; clone_size: NA; cdr3_aa: CASSLTTGTGANVLTF; cdr3_nt: TGCGCCAGCAGCTTAACCACAGGTACTGGGGCCAACGTCCTGACTTTC
d_call: NA; v_call: TRBV28; j_call: TRBJ2-7; clone_size: NA; cdr3_aa: CATQSRGPYEQYF; cdr3_nt: TGTGCCACTCAAAGCCGGGGACCCTACGAGCAGTACTTC
d_call: NA; v_call: TRBV7-2; j_call: TRBJ2-7; clone_size: NA; cdr3_aa: CASSLAAKSGEQYF; cdr3_nt: TGTGCCAGCAGCTTAGCAGCCAAATCCGGGGAGCAGTACTTC
d_call: TRBD2; v_call: TRBV28; j_call: TRBJ2-7; clone_size: NA; cdr3_aa: CASRPGLAGAYEQYF; cdr3_nt: TGTGCCAGCAGACCGGGACTAGCGGGAGCTTACGAGCAGTACTTC
d_call: TRBD1; v_call: TRBV19; j_call: TRBJ2-1; clone_size: NA; cdr3_aa: CASSIRTGGNEQFF; cdr3_nt: TGTGCCAGTAGTATAAGGACAGGGGGCAATGAGCAGTTCTTC
d_call: NA; v_call: TRBV28; j_call: TRBJ1-2; clone_size: NA; cdr3_aa: CASRLRNGRNYGYTF; cdr3_nt: TGTGCCAGCAGACTACGGAACGGACGGAACTATGGCTACACCTTC
d_call: TRBD1; v_call: TRBV9; j_call: TRBJ2-7; clone_size: NA; cdr3_aa: CASSGGGTGIGHEQYF; cdr3_nt: TGTGCCAGCAGCGGGGGAGGGACAGGGATAGGCCACGAGCAGTACTTC
d_call: NA; v_call: TRBV19; j_call: TRBJ1-1; clone_size: NA; cdr3_aa: CASSIRRNTEAFF; cdr3_nt: TGTGCCAGTAGTATACGCAGGAACACTGAAGCTTTCTTT
d_call: NA; v_call: TRBV2; j_call: TRBJ2-4; clone_size: NA; cdr3_aa: CASSAGQSKNIQYF; cdr3_nt: TGTGCCAGCAGTGCCGGACAGAGCAAAAACATTCAGTACTTC
d_call: TRBD1; v_call: TRBV5-1; j_call: TRBJ2-7; clone_size: NA; cdr3_aa: CASSLGQGIDSYEQYF; cdr3_nt: TGCGCCAGCAGCTTGGGACAGGGGATAGATTCGTACGAGCAGTACTTC
d_call: TRBD2; v_call: TRBV7-3; j_call: TRBJ2-7; clone_size: NA; cdr3_aa: CASSRASLAGDLEQYF; cdr3_nt: TGTGCCAGCAGCCGGGCCTCTCTAGCGGGGGACCTCGAGCAGTACTTC
d_call: NA; v_call: TRBV18; j_call: TRBJ2-7; clone_size: NA; cdr3_aa: CASSPEQGSEQYF; cdr3_nt: TGTGCCAGCTCACCCGAACAGGGTAGCGAGCAGTACTTC
d_call: TRBD2; v_call: TRBV18; j_call: TRBJ2-7; clone_size: NA; cdr3_aa: CASSRTSGGYEQYF; cdr3_nt: TGTGCCAGCTCACGCACTAGCGGCGGCTACGAGCAGTACTTC
d_call: TRBD1; v_call: TRBV4-1; j_call: TRBJ1-2; clone_size: NA; cdr3_aa: CASSQAPRDRDGYTF; cdr3_nt: TGCGCCAGCAGCCAAGCCCCCCGGGACAGGGACGGCTACACCTTC
d_call: TRBD2; v_call: TRBV10-1; j_call: TRBJ2-7; clone_size: NA; cdr3_aa: CARPGLAGGLGEQYF; cdr3_nt: TGCGCCAGACCGGGACTAGCGGGAGGGCTCGGCGAGCAGTACTTC
d_call: NA; v_call: TRBV5-6; j_call: TRBJ2-3; clone_size: NA; cdr3_aa: CASSLLYADTQYF; cdr3_nt: TGTGCCAGCAGCTTACTATACGCAGATACGCAGTATTTT
d_call: NA; v_call: TRBV5-4; j_call: TRBJ2-1; clone_size: NA; cdr3_aa: CASSQTGGGYNEQFF; cdr3_nt: TGTGCCAGCAGCCAAACAGGGGGGGGTTACAATGAGCAGTTCTTC
d_call: TRBD2; v_call: TRBV5-4; j_call: TRBJ2-7; clone_size: NA; cdr3_aa: CASRQGLAGFYEQYF; cdr3_nt: TGTGCCAGCAGACAGGGACTAGCGGGATTTTACGAGCAGTACTTC
d_call: TRBD2; v_call: TRBV4-1; j_call: TRBJ2-2; clone_size: NA; cdr3_aa: CASSQLAGGSAGELFF; cdr3_nt: TGCGCCAGCAGCCAGCTAGCGGGAGGTTCGGCCGGGGAGCTGTTTTTT
d_call: TRBD2; v_call: TRBV30; j_call: TRBJ2-7; clone_size: NA; cdr3_aa: CAWIPPGTSKGEQYF; cdr3_nt: TGTGCCTGGATACCACCGGGGACTAGTAAAGGCGAGCAGTACTTC